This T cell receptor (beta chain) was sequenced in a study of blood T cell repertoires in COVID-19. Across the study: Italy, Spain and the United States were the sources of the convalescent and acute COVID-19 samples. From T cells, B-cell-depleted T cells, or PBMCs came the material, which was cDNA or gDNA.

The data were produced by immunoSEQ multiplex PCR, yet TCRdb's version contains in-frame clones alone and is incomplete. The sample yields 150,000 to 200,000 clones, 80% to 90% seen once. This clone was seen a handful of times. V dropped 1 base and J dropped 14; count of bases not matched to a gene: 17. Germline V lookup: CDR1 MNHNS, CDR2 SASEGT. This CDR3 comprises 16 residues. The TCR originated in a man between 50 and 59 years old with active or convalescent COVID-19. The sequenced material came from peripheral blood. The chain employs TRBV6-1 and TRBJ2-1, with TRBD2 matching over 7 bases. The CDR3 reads CASSEVKGMSGTLEFF. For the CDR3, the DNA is TGTGCCAGCAGTGAAGTGAAGGGAATGAGCGGGACTTTGGAGTTCTTC.